This TCR beta chain was recovered during a study of blood T cell repertoires in COVID-19. Study background: The cDNA or gDNA used as material had been derived from T cells, B-cell-depleted T cells, or PBMCs.

Only in-frame clones appear in the TCRdb table, and some are missing; sequencing was by immunoSEQ multiplex PCR. The table lists roughly 220,000 clones, around 80% of them singletons, with roughly 6% in the top ten. Sequenced input: peripheral blood. This TCR was sampled from a woman in her 70s with acute or convalescent COVID-19.

CDR3 DNA sequence: TGTGCCAGCAGTGAATCTACCAGGGTCAATGAGCAGTTCTTC. Translation: CASSESTRVNEQFF. The chain is built from TRBV25-1 and TRBJ2-1; perhaps TRBD1 as D (5 bases). CDR3 length equals 14 residues. The germline V gene has CDR1 MGHDK and CDR2 SYGVNS. V gave up 1 base and J gave up 6 bases, with 10 bases separating them.